This TCR beta chain was obtained from a study of T cells in Graves' hyperthyroidism and ophthalmopathy. TCR beta CDR3 regions were amplified from RNA. HTBI primers were employed in a first-round RT-PCR of the TCR CDR3. TCRdb re-analysed the multiplex PCR reads in MiXCR, keeping a single row per CDR3 protein. The sample holds around 400,000 distinct CDR3 sequences; roughly an eighth are singletons and the top ten take over 8.5%. The germline CDR1 and CDR2 sequences are SGHDT and YYEEEE. This CDR3 is built from 15 residues. Trimming removed 0 bases from V and 6 bases from J, with 16 bases in between. This clonotype has more than one count but fewer than ten.

The chain employs TRBV5-6 and TRBJ2-7, with D possibly TRBD2 on 5 matching bases. The sequence was obtained from a woman aged 18 to 35 with Graves' hyperthyroidism. The specimen was blood. The DNA of the CDR3 is TGTGCCAGCAGCTTGGGAGGGCACCCCGGTCCCGAGCAGTACTTC. Its protein product is CASSLGGHPGPEQYF. Combining the CDR3 with reference TRBV5-6 and TRBJ2-7 gives the whole variable domain DAGVTQSPTHLIKTRGQQVTLRCSPKSGHDTVSWYQQALGQGPQFIFQYYEEEERQRGNFPDRFSGHQFPNYSSELNVNALLLGDSALYLCASSLGGHPGPEQYFGPGTRLTVT.